Here is one T cell receptor (beta chain) with its context. Germline V gene lookup returns CDR1 MNHEY and CDR2 SVGAGI. The germline V and J ends were trimmed by 7 bases and 3 bases, with 16 bases remaining between them. The CDR3 is 14 amino acids. The sample originates from a study of Tregs in tolerant kidney transplant recipients. The data were produced by immunoSEQ multiplex PCR, yet TCRdb's version contains in-frame clones alone and is incomplete. Of about 88,000 clones listed, approximately 90% were seen once; the top ten hold 4.7%. Thawed PBMCs were FACS-sorted into unstimulated CD4+CD25+CD127- regulatory T cells, CD4+CD25- non-regulatory cells, CD4 and CD8 cells.

The sequence was obtained from a human donor in good health. V usage is TRBV6-5 and J usage is TRBJ2-7; possibly TRBD1 for D (6 bases). Source material: CD8+ T cells from blood. The CDR3 nucleotides are TGTGCCAGCACCTACGGGGCCAGGGGCTACGAGCAGTACTTC. Translated, it gives CASTYGARGYEQYF.